The present entry profiles one T cell receptor (beta chain) with its context. The data stem from a study of OX40 agonist ivuxolimab in advanced cancers. This CDR3 contains 16 residues. CDR1 is MDHEN, CDR2 SYDVKM, per germline. V was clipped by 5 bases and J by 8 bases; unmatched bases: 14. Generated by immunoSEQ multiplex PCR, the TCRdb table keeps only in-frame clones and is missing some. The data show about 100,000 clones, with over 85% seen just once and roughly 0.8% held by the top ten. The specimen was CD4+ or CD8+ T cells sorted from blood, collected in a trial of the OX40 agonist ivuxolimab. The gene calls are TRBV28 and TRBJ1-2, with TRBD1 matching 10 bases. The sequence derives from an adult with an advanced solid tumor such as melanoma, head and neck, liver or kidney cancer. The CDR3 bases are TGTGCCAGCAGTACTTATTCCGGGACAGGGGAGGTCGGCTACACCTTC. Protein product: CASSTYSGTGEVGYTF.